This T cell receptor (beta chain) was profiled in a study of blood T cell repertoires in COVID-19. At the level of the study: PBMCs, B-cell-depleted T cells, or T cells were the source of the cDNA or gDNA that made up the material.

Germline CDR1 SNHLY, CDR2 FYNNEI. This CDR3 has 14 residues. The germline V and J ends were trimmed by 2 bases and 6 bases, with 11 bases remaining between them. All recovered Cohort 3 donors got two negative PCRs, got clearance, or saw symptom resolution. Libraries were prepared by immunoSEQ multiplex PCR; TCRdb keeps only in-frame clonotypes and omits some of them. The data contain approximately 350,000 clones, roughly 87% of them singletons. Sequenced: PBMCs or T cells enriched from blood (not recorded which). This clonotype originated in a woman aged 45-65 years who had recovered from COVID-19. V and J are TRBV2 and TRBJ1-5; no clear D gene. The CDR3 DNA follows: TGTGCCAGCAGTGAAAGCCGGGATCGTCAGCCCCAGCATTTT. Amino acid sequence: CASSESRDRQPQHF. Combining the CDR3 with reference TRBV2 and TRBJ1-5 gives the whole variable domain EPEVTQTPSHQVTQMGQEVILRCVPISNHLYFYWYRQILGQKVEFLVSFYNNEISEKSEIFDDQFSVERPDGSNFTLKIRSTKLEDSAMYFCASSESRDRQPQHFGDGTRLSIL.